These 16 T cell receptor beta chains were sequenced from one sample in a study of tumor-infiltrating lymphocytes in primary liver carcinoma. Constant-region priming of about 520 ng total RNA yielded TCR beta cDNA. Modified slightly, ARM-PCR produced TCR beta libraries over three nested multiplex PCR rounds. Both of the initial two PCR rounds ran for around 9 cycles and employed TRBV1-TRBV30 forward primers alongside a C-beta reverse primer. TCRdb ran MiXCR on the multiplex PCR reads and lists one entry per CDR3 protein. The sample has about 97,000 distinct CDR3 sequences; about two thirds are singletons. The source material, roughly 20-31 mg of unsorted bulk tissue, was used to co-extract RNA and DNA. The sample consisted of liver tumor tissue from sampling region 2. Subset reported: tumor region T2, inferior pole. The receptors come from a woman in her sixties or seventies with primary liver carcinoma and hepatitis B virus infection.

The count of this clonotype is one. One base away lies a much larger clone, so this may be a sequencing read error. This chain joins TRBV13 and TRBJ2-7; 10 bases match TRBD2. This CDR3 spans 15 amino acids. Per germline, CDR1 PRHDT and CDR2 FYEKMQ (reference sequence). The CDR3 DNA reads as TGTACCAGCAGCTTAGGACTAGCGGCATCCTACGAGCAGTACTTC. Amino acids: CTSSLGLAASYEQYF.

In the case of this clonotype: At one end the junction does not follow the germline gene, possibly because of a read error. The chain is built from TRBV13 and TRBJ2-7; the D is unclear. This CDR3 region has 12 residues. Germline CDR1 PRHDT, CDR2 FYEKMQ (reference sequence). The CDR3 loop reads CVSSLGPYEQYF. The CDR3 nucleotides are TGTGTCAGCAGCTTAGGGCCCTATGAGCAGTACTTC.

This clonotype was seen ten or more times. The gene calls are TRBV7-9 and TRBJ2-1, with D perhaps TRBD2 (6 bases). The CDR3 sequence is 14 residues long. CDR1 and CDR2 (germline): SEHNR, FQNEAQ (reference sequence). Trimming left V 5 bases short and J 8 bases short, with 16 bases between. CDR3 protein: CASSPGTSSDEQFF. The CDR3 DNA is TGTGCCAGCAGCCCCGGGACTTCGAGCGATGAGCAGTTCTTC.

Worth noting for this clonotype: An end of the junction differs from the germline gene, which may be a read error. J is TRBJ2-7 and V is TRBV11-3, with D perhaps TRBD1 (6 bases). The CDR3 sequence is 15 residues long. Germline CDR1 SGHNT, CDR2 YENEEA. The CDR3 region is CASSPGTWGNYEQHF. The CDR3 region has the DNA TGTGCCAGCAGCCCTGGGACATGGGGCAACTACGAGCAGCACTTC.

As regards this clonotype: A much larger clone lies one base from this, so it may be a read error. The rearrangement links TRBV6-5 to TRBJ2-2; D might be TRBD2 (5 bases). The germline V gene has CDR1 MNHEY and CDR2 SVGAGI. Trimming removed 5 bases from V and 9 bases from J, with 13 bases in between. The CDR3 is 13 amino acids. The CDR3 DNA follows: TGTGCCAGCAGTCTTACCCTGGACTGGGAGCTGTTTTTT. Residues: CASSLTLDWELFF.

At least ten counts were recorded for this clonotype. This rearrangement joins TRBV10-3 to TRBJ1-5; D is undetermined. This CDR3 is 14 amino acids long. V was clipped by 10 bases and J by 2 bases, with 15 bases between them. Germline V gene sequence: CDR1 ENHRY, CDR2 SYGVKD. The CDR3 nucleotides are TGTGCCACCGGCCCAGGTGGTGGCAATCAGCCCCAGCATTTT. This translates into CATGPGGGNQPQHF.

As to this clonotype: A read error is possible here, since a much larger clone lies one base away. This chain joins TRBV12-3 or TRBV12-4 and TRBJ2-7, with 10 bases aligning to TRBD1. V lost 5 bases and J lost 6; bases outside the gene matches: 7. This CDR3 has 14 amino acids. Written as DNA, the CDR3 is TGTGCCAGCAGTATCGGGACAGGGGATGGCGAGCAGTACTTC. Amino acids: CASSIGTGDGEQYF.

This clonotype has ten or more counts. The chain links TRBV4-2 to TRBJ2-7, with TRBD2 matching over 7 bases. Trimming removed 0 bases from V and 3 bases from J; junction bases left unmatched: 5. This CDR3 contains 15 residues. Germline lookup yields CDR1 LGHNA and CDR2 YNFKEQ. The CDR3 reads CASSQDASGNYEQYF. CDR3 DNA sequence: TGTGCCAGCAGCCAAGATGCTAGCGGTAACTACGAGCAGTACTTC.

This clonotype was seen more than once but under ten times. One base away lies a much larger clone, so this may be a sequencing read error. The chain recombines TRBV28 with TRBJ1-1, with D uncertain. Looked up from germline, CDR1 is MDHEN and CDR2 is SYDVKM. This CDR3 is built from 12 residues. CDR3 protein: CTSSNPNTEAFF. The CDR3 DNA reads as TGTACCAGCAGTAACCCGAACACTGAAGCTTTCTTT.

Remarks on this clonotype: With a much larger clone just one base away, this may be a read error. The CDR3 carries no conserved terminal phenylalanine or tryptophan, so it likely arises from a read error. This sequence joins TRBV10-2 and TRBJ1-1; 7 nucleotides line up with TRBD1. Unmatched junction bases numbered 8, after V lost 7 bases and J lost 6 bases. CDR1 and CDR2 from the germline V gene are WSHSY and SAAADI. This CDR3 region has 13 residues. The CDR3 loop is CASTDPGTAEAFL. CDR3 nucleotide sequence: TGCGCCAGCACCGATCCCGGGACAGCTGAAGCTTTCCTT.

Comments on this clonotype: A junction end diverges from the germline sequence, so it may reflect a read error. J is TRBJ1-1 and V is TRBV4-1; possibly TRBD1 for D (5 bases). The germline CDR1 and CDR2 sequences are MGHRA and YSYEKL. The CDR3 is made up of 14 amino acids. CDR3 region: CASTQGPLGTEAFF. The DNA for the CDR3 is TGCGCCAGCACCCAAGGGCCACTGGGGACTGAAGCCTTCTTT.

Note on this clonotype: Possible read error: a much larger clone is one base away. This sequence joins TRBV5-6 and TRBJ2-1, with 8 bases fitting TRBD2. V shed 4 bases and J 10 bases; nucleotides not matched to a gene: 10. Looked up from germline, CDR1 is SGHDT and CDR2 is YYEEEE. The CDR3 runs to 14 residues. The DNA of the CDR3 is TGTGCCAGCAGCGGGTACTGGCGGGGGGCCGAGCAGTTCTTC. Its translation: CASSGYWRGAEQFF.

This clonotype was observed many times. The rearrangement links TRBV6-5 to TRBJ1-1, with no clear D. Germline CDR1 and CDR2: MNHEY and SVGAGI. With 5 bases removed from V and 0 bases from J, the gap between germline ends came to 13 bases. The CDR3 is 15 amino acids. The CDR3 nucleotides read TGTGCCAGCAGTCCTCGCCCCAGCATGAACACTGAAGCTTTCTTT. Translation gives CASSPRPSMNTEAFF.

Regarding this clonotype: Possible read error: a much larger clone is one base away. V gene TRBV14 combines with J gene TRBJ2-1, with unresolved D. Germline CDR1 and CDR2: SGHDN and FVKESK. The CDR3 is made up of 15 amino acids. Trimming stripped 4 bases from V and 0 bases from J, with 10 bases between. In DNA form, the CDR3 reads TGTGCCAGCAGCCTAAATACGCCCTCCTACAATGAGCAGTTCTTC. Its protein product is CASSLNTPSYNEQFF.

To note about this clonotype: At one end the junction does not follow the germline gene, possibly because of a read error. This sequence joins TRBV11-3 and TRBJ2-1; D ambiguous. Germline CDR1 is SGHNT and CDR2 is YENEEA. The CDR3 has 17 amino acids. CDR3: CASRLDPRSFSYNEQFF. The CDR3 coding sequence is TGCGCCAGCAGATTAGATCCTAGGAGTTTTTCCTACAATGAGCAGTTCTTC.

The J gene is TRBJ1-2, the V gene TRBV2; D remains unclear. CDR1 and CDR2 from the germline V gene are SNHLY and FYNNEI. The CDR3 length is 12 residues. V lost 6 bases and J lost 2, with 7 bases in between. The DNA for the CDR3 is TGTGCCAGCAGGACGGAAAACTATGGCTACACCTTC. Translated: CASRTENYGYTF.